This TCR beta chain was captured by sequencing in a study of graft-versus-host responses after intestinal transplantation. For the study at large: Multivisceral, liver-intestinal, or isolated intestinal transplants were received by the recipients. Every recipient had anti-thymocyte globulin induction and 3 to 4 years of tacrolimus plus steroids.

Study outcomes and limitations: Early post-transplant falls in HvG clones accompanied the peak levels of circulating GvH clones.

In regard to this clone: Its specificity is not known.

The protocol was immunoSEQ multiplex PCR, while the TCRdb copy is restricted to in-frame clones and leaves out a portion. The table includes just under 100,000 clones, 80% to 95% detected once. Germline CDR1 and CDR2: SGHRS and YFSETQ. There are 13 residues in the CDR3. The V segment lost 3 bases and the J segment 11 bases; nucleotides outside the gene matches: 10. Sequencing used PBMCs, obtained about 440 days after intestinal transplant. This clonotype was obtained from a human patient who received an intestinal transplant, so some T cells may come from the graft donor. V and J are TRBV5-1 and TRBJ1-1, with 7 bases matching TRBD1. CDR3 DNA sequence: TGCGCCAGCAGCTCTGACGGAGGGGGCTGGGCTTTCTTT. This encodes CASSSDGGGWAFF.